This T cell receptor beta chain was captured in a study of blood T cell repertoires in COVID-19. The overall study: Some COVID-19 samples were acute and others convalescent; all came from the United States, Italy and Spain. PBMCs, B-cell-depleted T cells, or T cells provided the cDNA or gDNA that made up the material.

V shed 5 bases and J shed 2 bases, with 13 bases lying between them. Germline CDR1 is MNHEY and CDR2 is SVGAGI. The CDR3 totals 15 residues. This clone was counted only a few times. Original processing methods: Quantification of nucleated cells was approximated via reference gene primer amplification. Profiling relied on immunoSEQ multiplex PCR, and the TCRdb table lists in-frame clones only, not all of them. V and J calls and clone size are as listed in that table; D and trimming were resolved from the DNA. The table has about 73,000 clones, over 80% seen once. The chain combines TRBV6-5 with TRBJ1-5, with a possible D match to TRBD1 (5 bases). The sequence came from a man older than 75 with active or convalescent COVID-19. Sequencing was done on a sample of peripheral blood. The CDR3 loop is CASSPGRVGNQPQHF. Written as DNA, the CDR3 is TGTGCCAGCAGTCCCGGCAGGGTCGGCAATCAGCCCCAGCATTTT.